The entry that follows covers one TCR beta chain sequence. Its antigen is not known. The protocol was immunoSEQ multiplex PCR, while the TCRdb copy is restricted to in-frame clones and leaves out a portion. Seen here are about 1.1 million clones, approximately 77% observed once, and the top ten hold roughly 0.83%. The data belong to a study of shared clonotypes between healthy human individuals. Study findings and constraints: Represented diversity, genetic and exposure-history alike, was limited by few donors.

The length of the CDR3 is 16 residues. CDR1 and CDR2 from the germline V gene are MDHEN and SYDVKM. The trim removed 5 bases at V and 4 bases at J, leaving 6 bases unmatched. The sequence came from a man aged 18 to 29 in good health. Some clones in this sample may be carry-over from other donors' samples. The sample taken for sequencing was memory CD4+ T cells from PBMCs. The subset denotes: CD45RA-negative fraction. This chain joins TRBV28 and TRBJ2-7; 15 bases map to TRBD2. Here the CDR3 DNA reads TGTGCCAGCAGTCTAAGGACTAGCGGGAGGGGATACGAGCAGTACTTC. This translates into CASSLRTSGRGYEQYF. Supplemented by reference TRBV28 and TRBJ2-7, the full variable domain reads DVKVTQSSRYLVKRTGEKVFLECVQDMDHENMFWYRQDPGLGLRLIYFSYDVKMKEKGDIPEGYSVSREKKERFSLILESASTNQTSMYLCASSLRTSGRGYEQYFGPGTRLTVT.